The rows below give T cell receptor beta chains drawn from one sample of a study of blood T cell repertoires in COVID-19. Sequenced by immunoSEQ multiplex PCR; TCRdb stores in-frame clones only, minus some. The sample has more than 60,000 clones; around 91% are singletons. Sequencing input: peripheral blood. The receptors were gathered from a human donor in a cohort sampled during active COVID-19. The CDR3 runs from the conserved cysteine through the conserved F or W. Fields, in order: D gene, V gene, clone size, J gene, CDR3 protein, CDR3 DNA. D genes are given only for firm matches. Size tells how often a clone was seen (once, few, many) or the class of an expanded clone, and some rows leave it out.

D: .
V: TRBV6-5
size: .
J: TRBJ2-5
CDR3: CASSYQQGFQETQYF
DNA: TGTGCCAGCAGTTACCAACAGGGTTTCCAAGAGACCCAGTACTTC

D: .
V: TRBV7-3
size: .
J: TRBJ1-1
CDR3: CASSMGPPEAFF
DNA: TGTGCCAGCAGCATGGGCCCTCCTGAAGCTTTCTTT

D: .
V: TRBV6-2/TRBV6-3
size: .
J: TRBJ2-7
CDR3: CASSYKDATTSYEQYF
DNA: TGTGCCAGCAGTTACAAGGACGCGACTACCTCCTACGAGCAGTACTTC

D: TRBD1
V: TRBV20-1
size: medium-sized
J: TRBJ1-2
CDR3: CSARTGYGYTF
DNA: TGCAGTGCCCGGACAGGCTATGGCTACACCTTC

D: .
V: TRBV18
size: .
J: TRBJ1-2
CDR3: CASSPGQPYYGYTF
DNA: TGTGCCAGCTCACCAGGGCAGCCGTACTATGGCTACACCTTC

D: TRBD2
V: TRBV7-2
size: .
J: TRBJ2-2
CDR3: CASSRNSGGASTGELFF
DNA: TGTGCCAGCAGCAGGAATAGCGGGGGGGCCAGCACCGGGGAGCTGTTTTTT

D: TRBD1
V: TRBV15
size: .
J: TRBJ2-7
CDR3: CATSRGQGYYEQYF
DNA: TGTGCCACCAGCAGGGGACAGGGGTACTACGAGCAGTACTTC

D: .
V: TRBV7-9
size: .
J: TRBJ1-3
CDR3: CASSFPWGHTSDSGNTIYF
DNA: TGTGCCAGCAGCTTCCCGTGGGGACATACGTCCGACTCTGGAAACACCATATATTTT

D: TRBD2
V: TRBV3-1/TRBV3-2
size: .
J: TRBJ2-3
CDR3: CASSQALAGVTDTQYF
DNA: TGTGCCAGCAGCCAAGCTCTAGCGGGGGTCACAGATACGCAGTATTTT

D: TRBD1
V: TRBV10-3
size: .
J: TRBJ2-7
CDR3: CAARRTGGPTYEQYF
DNA: TGTGCCGCGCGCCGGACAGGGGGTCCGACCTACGAGCAGTACTTC

D: TRBD2
V: TRBV10-3
size: .
J: TRBJ2-1
CDR3: CAISESSGTSGPYNEQFF
DNA: TGTGCCATCAGTGAGTCGTCCGGGACTAGCGGTCCCTACAATGAGCAGTTCTTC

D: .
V: TRBV3-1/TRBV3-2
size: .
J: TRBJ2-7
CDR3: CASSQDRWEEQYF
DNA: TGTGCCAGCAGCCAAGATCGTTGGGAGGAGCAGTACTTC

D: .
V: TRBV7-9
size: .
J: TRBJ2-2
CDR3: CASSRDLGTGELFF
DNA: TGTGCCAGCAGCAGGGACCTAGGAACCGGGGAGCTGTTTTTT

D: TRBD1
V: TRBV18
size: .
J: TRBJ2-1
CDR3: CASSPDRGLYNEQFF
DNA: TGTGCCAGCTCACCGGACAGGGGGCTTTACAATGAGCAGTTCTTC

D: TRBD2
V: TRBV7-9
size: .
J: TRBJ2-7
CDR3: CASSLVPPAGSSYEQYF
DNA: TGTGCCAGCAGCTTAGTTCCTCCAGCGGGGTCGTCCTACGAGCAGTACTTC

D: .
V: TRBV19
size: once
J: TRBJ1-1
CDR3: CASSIDRGTEAFF
DNA: TGTGCCAGTAGTATAGACAGGGGAACTGAAGCTTTCTTT

D: TRBD2
V: TRBV5-1
size: few
J: TRBJ2-3
CDR3: CASRPASGVTDTQYF
DNA: TGCGCCAGCCGTCCGGCTAGCGGGGTTACAGATACGCAGTATTTT

D: TRBD1
V: TRBV19
size: .
J: TRBJ2-7
CDR3: CASSRDSPVLNSYEQYF
DNA: TGTGCCAGTAGTAGGGACAGTCCCGTACTCAATTCCTACGAGCAGTACTTC

D: TRBD1
V: TRBV4-2
size: .
J: TRBJ2-3
CDR3: CASSQDFSRGIPDTQYF
DNA: TGTGCCAGCAGCCAAGATTTTAGCAGGGGGATCCCAGATACGCAGTATTTT

D: TRBD2
V: TRBV7-2
size: .
J: TRBJ2-5
CDR3: CASSLGRLAETQYF
DNA: TGTGCCAGCAGCTTGGGGCGACTAGCAGAGACCCAGTACTTC

D: .
V: TRBV4-1
size: .
J: TRBJ1-1
CDR3: CASSQDYGNTEAFF
DNA: TGCGCCAGCAGCCAAGATTACGGGAACACTGAAGCTTTCTTT

D: .
V: TRBV6-2/TRBV6-3
size: .
J: TRBJ2-1
CDR3: CASSYRDWGYNEQFF
DNA: TGTGCCAGCAGTTATCGGGACTGGGGTTACAATGAGCAGTTCTTC

D: .
V: TRBV19
size: .
J: TRBJ1-4
CDR3: CASSIVGREEEKLFF
DNA: TGTGCCAGTAGTATAGTGGGTCGGGAGGAAGAAAAACTGTTTTTT

D: TRBD1
V: TRBV3-1/TRBV3-2
size: .
J: TRBJ2-7
CDR3: CASSQAGTGGYEQYF
DNA: TGTGCCAGCAGCCAAGCCGGGACAGGGGGCTACGAGCAGTACTTC

D: .
V: TRBV10-3
size: once
J: TRBJ1-2
CDR3: CAIGDRTNYGYTF
DNA: TGTGCCATTGGAGACAGAACTAACTATGGCTACACCTTC

D: .
V: TRBV7-2
size: .
J: TRBJ1-1
CDR3: CASSLYMNTEAFF
DNA: TGTGCCAGCAGCTTATATATGAACACTGAAGCTTTCTTT

D: .
V: TRBV9
size: .
J: TRBJ1-5
CDR3: CASSPSDRYNQPQHF
DNA: TGTGCCAGCAGCCCCTCGGACAGATATAATCAGCCCCAGCATTTT

D: TRBD2
V: TRBV19
size: .
J: TRBJ2-7
CDR3: CASSFGGGYEQYF
DNA: TGTGCCAGTAGCTTCGGCGGGGGATACGAGCAGTACTTC

D: TRBD1
V: TRBV23-1
size: .
J: TRBJ1-2
CDR3: CASSHHLIGQGDGYTF
DNA: TGCGCCAGCAGTCATCACCTTATCGGGCAGGGGGACGGCTACACCTTC

D: TRBD2
V: TRBV4-1
size: .
J: TRBJ2-3
CDR3: CASSQSGLAGNTDTQYF
DNA: TGCGCCAGCAGCCAATCCGGACTAGCGGGGAACACAGATACGCAGTATTTT

D: TRBD2
V: TRBV19
size: .
J: TRBJ2-2
CDR3: CASSSSGAVGELFF
DNA: TGTGCCAGTAGTTCCAGCGGGGCCGTCGGGGAGCTGTTTTTT

D: TRBD1
V: TRBV4-3
size: once
J: TRBJ1-1
CDR3: CASSQGQGTEAFF
DNA: TGCGCCAGCAGCCAAGGACAGGGCACTGAAGCTTTCTTT

D: .
V: TRBV18
size: .
J: TRBJ1-1
CDR3: CASSPPRHPNTEAFF
DNA: TGTGCCAGCTCACCACCGAGACACCCGAACACTGAAGCTTTCTTT

D: TRBD1
V: TRBV5-3
size: .
J: TRBJ2-1
CDR3: CARSFGTGSSYNEQFF
DNA: TGTGCCAGAAGCTTCGGGACAGGCAGCTCCTACAATGAGCAGTTCTTC

D: TRBD1
V: TRBV4-3
size: .
J: TRBJ2-7
CDR3: CASSQDGTGAAEQYF
DNA: TGCGCCAGCAGCCAAGACGGGACAGGGGCTGCCGAGCAGTACTTC

D: TRBD1
V: TRBV5-1
size: .
J: TRBJ1-1
CDR3: CASSLQTGARMNTEAFF
DNA: TGCGCCAGCAGCTTACAGACAGGGGCCCGCATGAACACTGAAGCTTTCTTT

D: TRBD1
V: TRBV5-1
size: .
J: TRBJ1-6
CDR3: CASSFGGQGYNSPLHF
DNA: TGCGCCAGCAGCTTTGGGGGACAGGGGTATAATTCACCCCTCCACTTT

D: .
V: TRBV7-2
size: .
J: TRBJ2-5
CDR3: CASSFRRTGGTQYF
DNA: TGTGCCAGCAGCTTTCGTCGCACCGGAGGGACCCAGTACTTC

D: .
V: TRBV20-1
size: once
J: TRBJ2-1
CDR3: CSAGQYNEQFF
DNA: TGCAGTGCTGGTCAGTACAATGAGCAGTTCTTC

D: .
V: TRBV4-2
size: .
J: TRBJ2-3
CDR3: CASSRPGTSGDTQYF
DNA: TGTGCCAGCAGTCGTCCCGGGACTTCGGGAGATACGCAGTATTTT

D: TRBD2
V: TRBV2
size: .
J: TRBJ2-5
CDR3: CASSVGRVQETQYF
DNA: TGTGCCAGCAGTGTTGGGAGGGTCCAAGAGACCCAGTACTTC

D: .
V: TRBV12-3/TRBV12-4
size: few
J: TRBJ1-6
CDR3: CASSLDALSPLHF
DNA: TGTGCCAGCAGTTTAGACGCGCTTTCACCCCTCCACTTT

D: TRBD1
V: TRBV6-2/TRBV6-3
size: .
J: TRBJ1-6
CDR3: CASSYSPDRGGSPLHF
DNA: TGTGCCAGCAGTTACTCTCCTGACAGGGGCGGTTCACCCCTCCACTTT

D: TRBD2
V: TRBV7-9
size: .
J: TRBJ2-1
CDR3: CASSLGLPGAEQFF
DNA: TGTGCCAGCAGCTTGGGACTACCGGGCGCTGAGCAGTTCTTC

D: TRBD1
V: TRBV7-2
size: .
J: TRBJ1-4
CDR3: CASSKSRFNRGREKLFF
DNA: TGTGCCAGCAGCAAAAGTCGGTTCAACAGGGGAAGGGAAAAACTGTTTTTT

D: .
V: TRBV6-5
size: .
J: TRBJ1-1
CDR3: CASRTGVNTEAFF
DNA: TGTGCCAGCAGAACCGGGGTGAACACTGAAGCTTTCTTT

D: .
V: TRBV6-6
size: .
J: TRBJ1-3
CDR3: CASSSGRGSFGNTIYF
DNA: TGTGCCAGCAGTTCGGGGAGGGGCTCTTTTGGAAACACCATATATTTT

D: .
V: TRBV6-5
size: .
J: TRBJ2-5
CDR3: CASSRGETQYF
DNA: TGTGCCAGCAGCCGGGGGGAGACCCAGTACTTC

D: TRBD1
V: TRBV18
size: .
J: TRBJ2-5
CDR3: CASSPQGALQETQYF
DNA: TGTGCCAGCTCACCGCAGGGGGCTCTCCAAGAGACCCAGTACTTC